This T cell receptor beta chain was found in a study of immune cell composition in non-small cell lung cancer. Assay: immunoSEQ multiplex PCR; the TCRdb copy retains only in-frame clones and omits some. The data contain fewer than 15,000 clones, roughly 69% of them seen just once; the ten biggest clones take up around 8.1%. In the case of this clone: Its matching antigen is unknown.

Study findings and constraints: Shared sequences between tumour-reactive and dominant in vivo clones were not proven. Lung squamous cell carcinoma tumours had significantly higher top 10 clone scores and productive clonality than lung adenocarcinoma.

Trimming took off 0 bases at V and 4 bases at J, with 7 bases between the two ends. In germline, CDR1 is MNHEY, CDR2 SMNVEV (reference sequence). The CDR3 loop spans 13 amino acids. The TCR sequence derives from a human donor with non-small cell lung cancer. V is TRBV27 and J is TRBJ2-7; D perhaps matches TRBD1 (5 bases). Sequencing input: lung tumor tissue. The CDR3: CASSLSGPYEQYF. The CDR3 nucleotides read TGTGCCAGCAGTTTATCGGGGCCGTACGAGCAGTACTTC.